This T cell receptor beta chain is from a study of molecular identifiers for immune sequencing clone quantification. This clonotype appeared many times. TCRdb reprocessed the PCR reads with MiXCR, giving one entry per CDR3 protein. The table shows about 54,000 distinct CDR3 sequences, with approximately 25% occurring only once. The CDR3 sequence is 11 residues long. Germline V gives CDR1 LNHDA, CDR2 SQIVND (reference sequence). The V and J ends lost 5 bases and 4 bases respectively, with 5 bases between them. The chain employs TRBV19 and TRBJ1-1, with D uncertain. Sequencing was performed on naive CD8+ T cells from blood, with Jurkat cell RNA spiked in. Noted subset: FACS-sorted CD8+CD4-CCR7+CD45RA+ naive T cells. The receptor was isolated from a human donor in good health. Some libraries in this study had Jurkat cell RNA spiked in. The chain's CDR3 is CASSDSTEAFF. CDR3 coding DNA: TGTGCCAGTAGTGATTCCACTGAAGCTTTCTTT.